This T cell receptor delta chain was profiled in a study of gamma-delta T cells after stem cell transplantation. As for this clone: A much larger clone differs from this one at a single base, so this may be a read error.

TCRdb re-called the RT-PCR reads with CATT. The table lists under 2,000 delta-chain clones, approximately 48% of them singletons. This CDR3 comprises 17 residues. Germline V lookup: CDR1 GEAIGNYY, CDR2 EKD. Specimen: gamma-delta T cells. The chain links TRDV2 to TRDJ1; TRDD3 agrees at 8 bases. This TCR came from a human donor. It is not recorded whose cells these are; they may come from a transplant donor. The CDR3 nucleotides are TGTGCCCGTGACAACCTTCTACTGGGGGGATCGGCCGATAAACTCATCTTT. Its translation is CARDNLLLGGSADKLIF.